The clone carrying this T cell receptor beta chain was observed a handful of times. Its antigen is still unknown. The data belong to a study of cytomegalovirus exposure and HLA in healthy donors. Trimming at V came to 6 bases and at J to 1 base, leaving 3 bases not matched to a gene. This CDR3 has 13 residues. Germline-derived CDR1 and CDR2 are SGHRS and YFSETQ. Overall study results and limits: A classifier reportedly called cytomegalovirus status with high sensitivity and specificity.

The PCR was carried out with 60 Vbeta primers and 13 Jbeta primers. Authors' data handling: Some 12 million shared chains were among the roughly 80 million unique TCR beta chains that a later analysis counted. Clones were read by immunoSEQ multiplex PCR, and TCRdb kept only the in-frame ones, dropping some. That table furnishes V, J and clone size, whereas the DNA furnished D and trimming. The sample has approximately 200,000 clones; about 80% are singletons. This receptor was taken from a man between 40 and 49 years old in good health and CMV-seronegative. The sample comprised PBMCs. The chain joins TRBV5-1 to TRBJ1-1, with TRBD1 identical over 7 bases. The CDR3 loop is CASKQGGNTEAFF. The CDR3, as DNA: TGCGCCAGCAAGCAGGGGGGGAACACTGAAGCTTTCTTT.